The entry below gives a single TCR beta chain sequence along with its context. Its target is unknown. This entry comes from a study of beta chain features in type 1 diabetes. Regarding the study as a whole: Naive, central memory and regulatory TCRB repertoires appeared more similar among patients than healthy donors. Shortening that was moderate but significant affected the TCRB CDR3s of Type 1 diabetes patients in all four CD4+ subsets.

The entirety of the isolated RNA underwent reverse transcription, so expressed TCRB transcripts were sequenced. Reads from naive, central memory and regulatory T cell samples averaged about 3.3 million. Data came from immunoSEQ multiplex PCR; TCRdb stores just in-frame clones and leaves some out. This sample has 200,000 to 300,000 clones, with approximately 11% found just once. CD45RO/CCR7/CD25/CD127/CD95/CD27 sorting isolated CD4+ naive, central memory, regulatory and stem cell-like memory cells. Purity (above 95%) was reached by all sorted populations. CDR3 length: 16 amino acids. V shed 4 bases, J shed 6 bases, and the junction held 6 bases outside the gene matches. CDR1 and CDR2 (germline): KGHSY, FQNENV.

Sequencing used naive CD4+ T cells from blood. The TCR originated in a man aged 30 to 39 with type 1 diabetes. This chain links TRBV16 with TRBJ1-4, with TRBD1 matching over 12 bases. CDR3 amino acids: CASSRDRGRSDEKLFF. The CDR3 DNA is TGTGCCAGCAGCCGGGACAGGGGGCGCTCGGATGAAAAACTGTTTTTT.